This TCR beta chain was identified during a study of vaccination and CD4 T cells after COVID-19. Oncomine TCR Beta short-read sequencing was applied to DNA from cultured CD4+ T cells. It was cultured CD4+ T cells from which genomic DNA was extracted. TCRdb called the PCR reads again in MiXCR, with one record for every CDR3 protein. This table holds some 10,000 distinct CDR3 sequences, around 30% found once. A note on this clonotype: Its matching antigen is unknown.

This sample's treatment: approximately 9-day PBMC culture with coronavirus spike peptide pools or control peptides (ViraFEST assay). Gathering of the CD4+ T cells, from the unexposed donor, took place before the COVID-19 pandemic (2011-2018). The TCR was taken from a human donor in good health. Sequences were obtained from CD4+ T cells from blood, cultured in vitro.

The CDR3 here is CATSRVEGGDGADTQYF. The CDR3 DNA is TGTGCCACCAGCAGAGTGGAAGGAGGGGATGGGGCAGATACGCAGTATTTT. This chain joins TRBV15 and TRBJ2-3; possibly TRBD2 for D (6 bases). Trimming took 1 base from V and 4 from J, leaving 18 bases between them. Looked up from germline, CDR1 is LNHNV and CDR2 is YYDKDF (reference sequence). The CDR3 extends over 17 amino acids.